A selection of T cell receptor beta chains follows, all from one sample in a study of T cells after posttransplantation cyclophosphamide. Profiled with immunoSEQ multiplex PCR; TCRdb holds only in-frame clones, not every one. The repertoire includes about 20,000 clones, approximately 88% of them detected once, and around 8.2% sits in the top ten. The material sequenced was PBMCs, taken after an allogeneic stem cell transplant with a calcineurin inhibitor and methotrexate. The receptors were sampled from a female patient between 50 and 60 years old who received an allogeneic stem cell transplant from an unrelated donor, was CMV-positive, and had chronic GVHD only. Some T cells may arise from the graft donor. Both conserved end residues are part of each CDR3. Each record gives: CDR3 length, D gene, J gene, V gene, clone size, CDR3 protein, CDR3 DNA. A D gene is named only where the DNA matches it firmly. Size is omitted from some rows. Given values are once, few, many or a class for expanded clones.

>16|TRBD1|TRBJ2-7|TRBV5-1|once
CASSFLWDRVSYEQYF
TGCGCCAGCAGCTTTCTATGGGACAGGGTTTCCTACGAGCAGTACTTC
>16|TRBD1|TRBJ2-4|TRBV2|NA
CASTTGQGLAKNIQYF
TGTGCCAGCACTACGGGACAGGGGCTAGCCAAAAACATTCAGTACTTC
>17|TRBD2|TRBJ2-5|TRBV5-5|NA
CASSPGGLLRPGETKYF
TGTGCCAGCAGCCCGGGGGGACTCCTGCGCCCGGGGGAGACCAAGTACTTC
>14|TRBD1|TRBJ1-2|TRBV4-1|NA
CASSQAGGLYGYTF
TGCGCCAGCAGCCAAGCAGGGGGCCTCTATGGCTACACCTTC
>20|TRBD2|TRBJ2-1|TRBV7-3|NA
CASSPRGLAGGVSSYNEQFF
TGTGCCAGCAGCCCCCGGGGACTAGCGGGAGGGGTCAGCTCCTACAATGAGCAGTTCTTC
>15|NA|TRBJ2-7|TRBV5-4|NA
CASSWAMNRSYEQYF
TGTGCCAGCAGCTGGGCTATGAATCGTTCCTACGAGCAGTACTTC
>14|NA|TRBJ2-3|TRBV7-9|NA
CASSQGLGTDTQYF
TGTGCCAGCAGCCAAGGCCTCGGGACAGATACGCAGTATTTT
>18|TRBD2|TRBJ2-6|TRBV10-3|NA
CAISDSGLADPGANVLTF
TGTGCCATCAGTGATTCGGGACTAGCGGACCCTGGGGCCAACGTCCTGACTTTC
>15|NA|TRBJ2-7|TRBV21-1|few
CASSQGQGGTYEQYF
TGTGCCAGCAGCCAAGGACAGGGGGGAACCTACGAGCAGTACTTC
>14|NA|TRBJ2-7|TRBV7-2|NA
CASSPYTGSHEQYF
TGTGCCAGCAGCCCTTATACAGGGTCCCACGAGCAGTACTTC
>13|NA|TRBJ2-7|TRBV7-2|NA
CASSLGQYYEQYF
TGTGCCAGCAGCTTAGGGCAGTACTACGAGCAGTACTTC
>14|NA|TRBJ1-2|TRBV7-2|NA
CASSLDRRNYGYTF
TGTGCCAGCAGCTTAGATCGTCGTAACTATGGCTACACCTTC
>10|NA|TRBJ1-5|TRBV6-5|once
CASRGRPQHF
TGTGCCAGCAGGGGGCGGCCCCAGCATTTT
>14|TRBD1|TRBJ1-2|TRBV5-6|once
CASSRTGTGYGYTF
TGTGCCAGCAGCCGCACCGGGACAGGGTATGGCTACACCTTC